The 18 T cell receptor beta chains in this list originate from one sample, sequenced in a study of blood T cell repertoires in COVID-19. Only in-frame clones appear in the TCRdb table, and some are missing; sequencing was by immunoSEQ multiplex PCR. The repertoire holds some 280,000 clones, 89% seen once, with around 12% in the top ten. Sequencing input: peripheral blood. Every receptor here comes from an older woman with acute or convalescent COVID-19.

V is TRBV5-4 and J is TRBJ2-7, with 9 bases matching TRBD1. CDR1 and CDR2 (germline): SGHNT, YYREEE (reference sequence). CDR3 size: 13 residues. The V and J ends lost 4 bases and 6 bases, in that order; junction bases with no gene match: 5. Here the CDR3 DNA reads TGTGCCAGCAGCCACCGGGACAGGGCCGAGCAGTACTTC. This translates into CASSHRDRAEQYF.

The chain recombines TRBV18 with TRBJ1-2; 9 bases match TRBD1. With V trimmed by 4 bases and J by 8 bases, 11 bases remained unmatched. The germline CDR1 and CDR2 sequences are KGHSH and LQKENI. This CDR3 contains 15 residues. The CDR3 nucleotides read TGTGCCAGCTCACTCGGCCGGGACAGGGAGAGCGGCTACACCTTC. Amino acid sequence: CASSLGRDRESGYTF.

The gene calls are TRBV9 and TRBJ2-2; 9 bases are shared with TRBD1. CDR3 length: 16 residues. J was trimmed by 7 bases and V by 3 bases; bases with no gene match: 10. Germline loops: CDR1 SGDLS, CDR2 YYNGEE. The CDR3: CASSADPGTGIGELFF. CDR3 nucleotide sequence: TGTGCCAGCAGCGCTGACCCAGGGACAGGGATCGGGGAGCTGTTTTTT.

The chain carries TRBV12-3 or TRBV12-4 and TRBJ2-7, with D maybe TRBD1 (5 bases). V lost 2 bases and J 4 bases, leaving 9 bases between the germline ends. This CDR3 has 13 amino acids. The DNA of the CDR3 is TGTGCCAGCAGTTTACAGGGCCGATACGAGCAGTACTTC. Amino acids: CASSLQGRYEQYF.

The chain employs TRBV6-5 and TRBJ1-5; 8 bases fit TRBD1. This CDR3 has 14 residues. From germline, CDR1 is MNHEY and CDR2 SVGAGI. The ends lost 7 bases at V and 6 bases at J; junction bases unmatched: 8. The CDR3 DNA reads TGTGCCAGCAATGGACAGGGAGGCTCTCAGCCCCAGCATTTT. Its translation is CASNGQGGSQPQHF.

The genes are TRBV4-1 and TRBJ1-2; 8 nucleotides agree with TRBD1. V lost 3 bases, J lost 3 bases, and 6 bases stayed unmatched. Germline-derived CDR1 and CDR2 are MGHRA and YSYEKL. The CDR3 has 15 amino acids. The CDR3 DNA is TGCGCCAGCAGCCATACAGGGGGGGAAGACTATGGCTACACCTTC. Amino acids: CASSHTGGEDYGYTF.

V usage is TRBV5-1 and J usage is TRBJ2-2, with D perhaps TRBD2 (5 bases). CDR3 length: 13 residues. The germline gives CDR1 SGHRS, CDR2 YFSETQ. The V end lost 4 bases, the J end lost 7 bases, and 11 bases lay between the germline ends. CDR3: CASSSGRVGELFF. The DNA of the CDR3 is TGCGCCAGCAGCAGCGGACGCGTCGGGGAGCTGTTTTTT.

This chain joins TRBV10-3 and TRBJ1-2; 7 bases are shared with TRBD1. The V gene end was trimmed by 7 bases and the J gene end by 4 bases; junction bases not matched to a gene: 6. The CDR3 is 13 amino acids. CDR1 and CDR2 from the germline V gene are ENHRY and SYGVKD. Here the CDR3 reads CAITMDRTYGYTF. The CDR3 nucleotides read TGTGCCATCACCATGGACAGGACCTATGGCTACACCTTC.

The chain carries TRBV11-2 and TRBJ2-7; D might be TRBD1 (6 bases). Per germline, CDR1 SGHAT and CDR2 FQNNGV. The CDR3 loop spans 14 amino acids. The V gene lost 5 bases and the J gene lost 6 bases, with 17 bases spanning the gap. Here the CDR3 DNA reads TGTGCCAGCAGCCCCCGTGAGGGCAGGGGCGAGCAGTACTTC. It is translated as CASSPREGRGEQYF.

The chain has TRBV28 and TRBJ1-2; tentatively, D is TRBD1 (6 bases). Germline values: CDR1 MDHEN, CDR2 SYDVKM. V lost 6 bases to trimming and J lost 0 bases, with 17 bases between them. CDR3 size: 16 residues. CDR3 protein: CASSFPGGPANYGYTF. The CDR3 nucleotides read TGTGCCAGCAGCTTCCCGGGGGGGCCCGCTAACTATGGCTACACCTTC.

The CDR3 DNA is TGTGCCAGCACCCCCGGGGGGGGGCAGGATACGCAGTATTTT. It yields the protein CASTPGGGQDTQYF. This chain links TRBV28 with TRBJ2-3; 8 bases are a match to TRBD2. The V and J ends lost 7 bases and 6 bases, in that order; junction bases with no gene match: 9. This CDR3 region has 14 residues. The germline CDR1 and CDR2 sequences are MDHEN and SYDVKM.

CDR3 residues: CASNLGTANTGELFF. The CDR3 nucleotides are TGTGCCAGCAACCTAGGGACAGCAAACACCGGGGAGCTGTTTTTT. This chain joins TRBV5-5 and TRBJ2-2, with 7 bases lining up with TRBD1. The CDR3 runs 15 residues. Germline V lookup: CDR1 SGHKS, CDR2 YYEKEE (reference sequence). V shed 6 bases and J 2 bases; nucleotides not matched to a gene: 7.

The gene calls are TRBV19 and TRBJ2-7; 13 bases align to TRBD2. The J segment lost 0 bases and the V segment lost 4 bases, leaving 6 bases of the junction unmatched. There are 17 residues in the CDR3. Germline V gene data show CDR1 as LNHDA and CDR2 as SQIVND (reference sequence). The CDR3 coding sequence is TGTGCCAGTAGTACCCGACTAGCGGGAGGTAGCTCCTACGAGCAGTACTTC. This encodes CASSTRLAGGSSYEQYF. Based on the CDR3 plus reference TRBV19 and TRBJ2-7, the full variable domain is DGGITQSPKYLFRKEGQNVTLSCEQNLNHDAMYWYRQDPGQGLRLIYYSQIVNDFQKGDIAEGYSVSREKKESFPLTVTSAQKNPTAFYLCASSTRLAGGSSYEQYFGPGTRLTVT.

The J gene is TRBJ1-6, the V gene TRBV5-1; D possibly corresponds to TRBD1 (6 bases). This CDR3 region has 14 residues. V lost 0 bases, J lost 9 bases, and 10 bases lay in between. Germline V gene data show CDR1 as SGHRS and CDR2 as YFSETQ. CDR3 loop: CASSLEQGSSPLHF. The CDR3, as DNA: TGCGCCAGCAGCTTGGAACAGGGAAGTTCACCCCTCCACTTT. Based on the CDR3 plus reference TRBV5-1 and TRBJ1-6, the full variable domain is KAGVTQTPRYLIKTRGQQVTLSCSPISGHRSVSWYQQTPGQGLQFLFEYFSETQRNKGNFPGRFSGRQFSNSRSEMNVSTLELGDSALYLCASSLEQGSSPLHFGNGTRLTVT.

This clone is a singleton in its sample. The chain combines TRBV10-3 with TRBJ2-2, with 8 bases that match TRBD1. V gave up 6 bases and J gave up 5 bases; unmatched junction bases: 8. Per germline, CDR1 ENHRY and CDR2 SYGVKD. The CDR3 extends over 15 amino acids. CDR3 DNA sequence: TGTGCCATCAGGGACAGGGCTGGATCGACCGGGGAGCTGTTTTTT. Translating it yields CAIRDRAGSTGELFF.

The chain recombines TRBV6-5 with TRBJ1-2; D may be TRBD1 (5 bases). The V and J ends lost 6 bases and 4 bases respectively, with 15 bases between them. Per the germline V gene, CDR1 is MNHEY and CDR2 is SVGAGI. The CDR3 is 14 amino acids. CDR3 sequence reads: CASRATEGSYGYTF. DNA of the CDR3: TGTGCCAGCAGAGCCACGGAGGGGTCCTATGGCTACACCTTC.

The chain joins TRBV4-2 to TRBJ2-1; D unclear. Germline V gene lookup returns CDR1 LGHNA and CDR2 YNFKEQ. The CDR3 totals 14 residues. V lost 1 base and J 5 bases, leaving 9 bases between the germline ends. CDR3 sequence (DNA): TGTGCCAGCAGCCAAGTCCTAGATAACAATGAGCAGTTCTTC. It specifies CASSQVLDNNEQFF.

This chain uses TRBV4-2 with TRBJ1-5; TRBD1 matches at 8 bases. V dropped 0 bases and J dropped 5; count of bases not matched to a gene: 9. Germline CDR1 reads LGHNA; CDR2 reads YNFKEQ. The CDR3 is 17 amino acids. The CDR3 is CASSQDLTARGHQPQHF. CDR3 coding DNA: TGTGCCAGCAGCCAAGATCTGACAGCCAGGGGGCATCAGCCCCAGCATTTT.